These 16 T cell receptor beta chains were all obtained from the same sample, sequenced in a study of monozygotic twins with inflammatory bowel disease. After re-calling the 5' RACE reads, TCRdb lists one entry per CDR3 protein, DNA absent. The sample has a few hundred thousand distinct CDR3 sequences, and its top ten clones hold more than 2%. Sequenced input: blood. These receptor sequences come from a human donor with ulcerative colitis or Crohn's disease, or a healthy co-twin of an affected twin (not recorded which).

This chain connects TRBV5-5 to TRBJ1-3; TCRdb's D gene call, TRBD1, goes unchecked for lack of DNA. From germline, CDR1 is SGHKS and CDR2 YYEKEE (reference sequence). The CDR3 sequence is 15 residues long. CDR3 in amino acids: CASTWDRGAGNTIYF.

This chain connects TRBV5-6 to TRBJ1-1. CDR3 length equals 16 residues. Germline V CDR1 and CDR2: SGHDT, YYEEEE. The chain's CDR3 is CASSLVTGVMNTEAFF.

The V call is TRBV12-3 or TRBV12-4, the J call TRBJ2-2. This CDR3 region has 15 residues. The chain's CDR3 is CASSFGRVNTGELFF.

The V and J genes are TRBV18 and TRBJ2-7; no DNA is available, so the TRBD1 call from TCRdb remains unchecked. CDR1 is KGHSH and CDR2 is LQKENI in the germline V gene. The CDR3 runs to 15 residues. CDR3 sequence reads: CASSETGPPTYEQYF. Full variable domain (missing parts from reference TRBV18 and TRBJ2-7): NAGVMQNPRHLVRRRGQEARLRCSPMKGHSHVYWYRQLPEEGLKFMVYLQKENIIDESGMPKERFSAEFPKEGPSILRIQQVVRGDSAAYFCASSETGPPTYEQYFGPGTRLTVT.

The rearrangement links TRBV12-3 or TRBV12-4 to TRBJ1-6; with no DNA, the TCRdb D assignment of TRBD1 cannot be verified. The CDR3 spans 13 residues. CDR3: CASSLGVIRPLHF.

The CDR3 spells CASRGDYNSPLHF. This chain uses TRBV5-1 with TRBJ1-6; TCRdb lists TRBD1, though no DNA is available to test this call. CDR1 SGHRS and CDR2 YFSETQ come from the germline V gene. The CDR3 has 13 amino acids. The variable domain in full, with the rest retrieved from reference TRBV5-1 and TRBJ1-6, is KAGVTQTPRYLIKTRGQQVTLSCSPISGHRSVSWYQQTPGQGLQFLFEYFSETQRNKGNFPGRFSGRQFSNSRSEMNVSTLELGDSALYLCASRGDYNSPLHFGNGTRLTVT.

The rearrangement uses TRBV20-1 and TRBJ2-1; lacking DNA, the TRBD2 call made by TCRdb goes unchecked. From germline, CDR1 is DFQATT and CDR2 SNEGSKA (reference sequence). The CDR3 totals 15 residues. CDR3 in amino acids: CSAAGLAGVYNEQFF.

The chain links TRBV7-7 to TRBJ2-3; TCRdb lists TRBD2, though no DNA is available to test this call. The germline gives CDR1 SSHAT, CDR2 FNYEAQ (reference sequence). The CDR3 extends over 18 amino acids. CDR3 loop: CASSPGVATSRNTDTQYF. The variable domain in full, completed from reference TRBV7-7 and TRBJ2-3, reads GAGVSQSPRYKVTKRGQDVTLRCDPISSHATLYWYQQALGQGPEFLTYFNYEAQPDKSGLPSDRFSAERPEGSISTLTIQRTEQRDSAMYRCASSPGVATSRNTDTQYFGPGTRLTVL.

The chain is built from TRBV24-1 and TRBJ1-5; the D call of TRBD1 rests on TCRdb alone, since no DNA is present to check it. The CDR3 totals 14 residues. Per the germline V gene, CDR1 is KGHDR and CDR2 is SFDVKD. The CDR3 spells CATGVQSSNQPQHF.

This chain uses TRBV2 with TRBJ2-7; with no DNA, the TCRdb D assignment of TRBD1 cannot be verified. The germline gives CDR1 SNHLY, CDR2 FYNNEI. The CDR3 consists of 15 residues. CDR3 region: CASRSAGQGMREQYF.

The chain is built from TRBV27 and TRBJ2-1. The CDR3 totals 16 residues. Germline values: CDR1 MNHEY, CDR2 SMNVEV (reference sequence). This CDR3 reads CASSQVKPMGYNEQFF.

The CDR3: CASLSGGSYEQYF. The V gene is TRBV12-3 or TRBV12-4, the J gene TRBJ2-7. This CDR3 is 13 amino acids long.

The chain uses TRBV10-3 and TRBJ1-1; TCRdb proposes TRBD1, but this gene call is untestable without DNA. Germline lookup yields CDR1 ENHRY and CDR2 SYGVKD. This CDR3 has 15 residues. CDR3 amino acids: CAISEPQGVNTEAFF.

The V gene is TRBV7-2, the J gene TRBJ2-5. The CDR3 has 14 amino acids. CDR1 is SGHTA, CDR2 FQGNSA, per germline. The CDR3 is CASSLGPLEETQYF.

J is TRBJ1-6 and V is TRBV5-1; the D call from TCRdb, TRBD1, cannot be confirmed without DNA. The CDR3 has 15 amino acids. Germline CDR1 and CDR2: SGHRS and YFSETQ. The CDR3 reads CASRSSGTGAQPLHF.

The chain recombines TRBV2 with TRBJ1-5; TCRdb designates TRBD1, a call that cannot be tested without DNA. The CDR3 is made up of 14 amino acids. CDR1 is SNHLY and CDR2 is FYNNEI in the germline V gene. The CDR3 reads CASSDDRGVQPQHF.